Only one count was recorded for the clone carrying this T cell receptor beta chain. The data were taken from a study of blood T cell repertoires in COVID-19. Background on the study: Donors in the United States, Italy and Spain gave samples during acute or convalescent COVID-19. The cDNA or gDNA used as material had been derived from T cells, B-cell-depleted T cells, or PBMCs.

Methods used by the authors: Reference gene primer amplification gave estimated nucleated cell counts. Data came from immunoSEQ multiplex PCR; TCRdb stores just in-frame clones and leaves some out. V and J calls and clone size are those listed in that table; D and trimming were worked out from the DNA. In the table there are around 100,000 clones, more than 75% of which are singletons. The germline gives CDR1 MGHDK, CDR2 SYGVNS. This CDR3 spans 17 amino acids. V dropped 2 bases and J dropped 8; count of bases not matched to a gene: 13. The chain carries TRBV25-1 and TRBJ2-1, with 9 bases aligning to TRBD2. What was sequenced was peripheral blood. The clonotype comes from a man between 65 and 85 years old with acute or convalescent COVID-19. The CDR3 is CASSEVVRAGGGDEQFF. The CDR3 nucleotides are TGTGCCAGCAGTGAAGTGGTAAGAGCGGGAGGTGGCGATGAGCAGTTCTTC.